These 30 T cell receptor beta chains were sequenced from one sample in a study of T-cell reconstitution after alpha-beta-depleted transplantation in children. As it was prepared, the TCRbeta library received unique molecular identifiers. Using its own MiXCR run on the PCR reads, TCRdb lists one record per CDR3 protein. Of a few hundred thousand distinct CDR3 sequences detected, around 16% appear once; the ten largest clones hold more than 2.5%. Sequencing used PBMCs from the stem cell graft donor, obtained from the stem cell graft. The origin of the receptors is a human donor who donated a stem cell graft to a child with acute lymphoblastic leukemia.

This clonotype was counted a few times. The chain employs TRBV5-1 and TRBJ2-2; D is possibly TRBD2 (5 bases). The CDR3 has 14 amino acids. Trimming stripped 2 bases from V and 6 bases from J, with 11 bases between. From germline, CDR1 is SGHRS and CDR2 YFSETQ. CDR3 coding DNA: TGCGCCAGCAGCTTACCCCCGGAGGCCGGGGAGCTGTTTTTT. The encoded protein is CASSLPPEAGELFF.

DNA for the CDR3: TGTGCCAGCAGTTTTCGGGCCCGGGTCTCCCAAAATAACGAGCAGTACTTC. The encoded protein is CASSFRARVSQNNEQYF. This rearrangement joins TRBV12-3 or TRBV12-4 to TRBJ2-7; D is undetermined. V lost 3 bases and J 5 bases, leaving 23 bases between the germline ends. The CDR3 length is 17 residues.

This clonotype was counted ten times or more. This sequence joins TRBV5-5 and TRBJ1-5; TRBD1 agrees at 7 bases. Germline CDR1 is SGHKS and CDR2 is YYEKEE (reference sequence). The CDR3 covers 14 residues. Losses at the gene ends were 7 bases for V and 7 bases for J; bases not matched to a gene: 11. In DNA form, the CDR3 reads TGTGCCAGCGGGCGACAGGGAGGGAGCCAGCCCCAGCATTTT. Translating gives CASGRQGGSQPQHF.

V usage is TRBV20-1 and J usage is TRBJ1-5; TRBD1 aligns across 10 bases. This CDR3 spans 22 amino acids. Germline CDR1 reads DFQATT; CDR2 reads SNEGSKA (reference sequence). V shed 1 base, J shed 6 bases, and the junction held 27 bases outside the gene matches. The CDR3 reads CSARGVLGPAGTGARRSQPQHF. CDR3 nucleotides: TGCAGTGCTAGAGGAGTTCTGGGCCCGGCCGGGACAGGGGCACGTAGGAGTCAGCCCCAGCATTTT.

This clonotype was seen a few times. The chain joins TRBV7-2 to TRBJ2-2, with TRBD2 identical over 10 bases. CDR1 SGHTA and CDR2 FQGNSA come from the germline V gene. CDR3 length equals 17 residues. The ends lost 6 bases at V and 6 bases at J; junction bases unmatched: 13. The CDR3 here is CASRPGSGRAFSGELFF. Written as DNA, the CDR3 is TGTGCCAGCAGGCCGGGGAGCGGGAGGGCCTTCTCCGGGGAGCTGTTTTTT. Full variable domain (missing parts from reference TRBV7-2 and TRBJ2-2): GAGVSQSPSNKVTEKGKDVELRCDPISGHTALYWYRQSLGQGLEFLIYFQGNSAPDKSGLPSDRFSAERTGGSVSTLTIQRTQQEDSAVYLCASRPGSGRAFSGELFFGEGSRLTVL.

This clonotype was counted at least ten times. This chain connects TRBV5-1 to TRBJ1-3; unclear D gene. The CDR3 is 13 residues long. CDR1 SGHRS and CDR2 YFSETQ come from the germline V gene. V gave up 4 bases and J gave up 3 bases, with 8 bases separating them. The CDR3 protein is CASSTDYGNTIYF. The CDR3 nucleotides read TGCGCCAGCAGCACAGACTATGGAAACACCATATATTTT.

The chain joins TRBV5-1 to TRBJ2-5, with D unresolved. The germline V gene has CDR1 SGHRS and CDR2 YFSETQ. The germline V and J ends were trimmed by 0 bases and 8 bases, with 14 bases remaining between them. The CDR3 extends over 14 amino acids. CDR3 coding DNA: TGCGCCAGCAGCTTGGGGGCAGGTGCTCGAACCCAGTACTTC. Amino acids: CASSLGAGARTQYF.

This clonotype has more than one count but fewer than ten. The CDR3 reads CASSLWDGPYEQYF. The DNA for the CDR3 is TGTGCCAGCAGTTTATGGGACGGTCCCTACGAGCAGTACTTC. The V and J genes are TRBV27 and TRBJ2-7, with D perhaps assigned TRBD1 or TRBD2 (5 bases each). Germline CDR1 MNHEY, CDR2 SMNVEV (reference sequence). Trimming took 1 base from V and 2 from J, leaving 9 bases between them. The CDR3 totals 14 residues.

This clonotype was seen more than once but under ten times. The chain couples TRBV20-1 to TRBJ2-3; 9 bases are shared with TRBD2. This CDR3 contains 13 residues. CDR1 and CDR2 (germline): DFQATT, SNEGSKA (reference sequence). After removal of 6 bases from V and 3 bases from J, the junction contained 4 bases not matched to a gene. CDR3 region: CSASSGRTDTQYF. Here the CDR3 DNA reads TGCAGTGCGTCGAGCGGGAGGACAGATACGCAGTATTTT.

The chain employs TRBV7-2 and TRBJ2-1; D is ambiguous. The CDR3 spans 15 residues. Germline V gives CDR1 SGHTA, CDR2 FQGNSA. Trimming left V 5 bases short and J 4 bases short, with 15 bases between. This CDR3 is CASSPKQPVYNEQFF. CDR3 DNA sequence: TGTGCCAGCAGCCCTAAGCAGCCCGTATACAATGAGCAGTTCTTC.

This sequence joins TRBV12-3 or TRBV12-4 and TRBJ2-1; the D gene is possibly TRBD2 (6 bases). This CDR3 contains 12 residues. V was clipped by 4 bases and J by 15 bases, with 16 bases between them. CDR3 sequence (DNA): TGTGCCAGCAGTTCCCCCACAAGCGGGCCGTTCTTC. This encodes CASSSPTSGPFF.

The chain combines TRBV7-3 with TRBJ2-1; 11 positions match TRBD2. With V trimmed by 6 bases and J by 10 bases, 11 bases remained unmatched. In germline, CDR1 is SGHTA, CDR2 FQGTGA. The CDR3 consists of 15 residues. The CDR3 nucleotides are TGTGCCAGCAGGCTCTCACTAGCGGGAGTTCGCGAGCAGTTCTTC. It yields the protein CASRLSLAGVREQFF.

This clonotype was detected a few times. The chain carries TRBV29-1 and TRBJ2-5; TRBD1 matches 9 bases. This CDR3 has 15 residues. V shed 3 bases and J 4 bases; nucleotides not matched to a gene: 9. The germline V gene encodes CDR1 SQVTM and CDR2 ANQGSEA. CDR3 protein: CSVDWDRDLRETQYF. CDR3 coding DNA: TGCAGCGTTGATTGGGACAGGGACCTACGAGAGACCCAGTACTTC.

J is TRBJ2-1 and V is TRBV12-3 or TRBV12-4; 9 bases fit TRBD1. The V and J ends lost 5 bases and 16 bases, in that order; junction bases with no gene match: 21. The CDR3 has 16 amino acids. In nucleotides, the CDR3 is TGTGCCAGCAGTCCCGGACAGGGGCTCTTGAAGCCGGTATCCTTCTTC. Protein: CASSPGQGLLKPVSFF.

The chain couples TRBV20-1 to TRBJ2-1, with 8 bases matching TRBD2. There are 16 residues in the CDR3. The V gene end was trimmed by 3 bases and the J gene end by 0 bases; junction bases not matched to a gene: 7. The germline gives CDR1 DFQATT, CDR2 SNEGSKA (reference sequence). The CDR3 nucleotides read TGCAGTGCTAGTCCACTAGCGGCCATCTCCTACAATGAGCAGTTCTTC. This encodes CSASPLAAISYNEQFF.

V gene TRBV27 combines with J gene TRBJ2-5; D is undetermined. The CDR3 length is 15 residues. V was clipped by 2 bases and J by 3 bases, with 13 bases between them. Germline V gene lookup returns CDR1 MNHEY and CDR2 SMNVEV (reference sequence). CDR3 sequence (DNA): TGTGCCAGCAGTTTAATCCCCCTGCCGAAAGAGACCCAGTACTTC. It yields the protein CASSLIPLPKETQYF.

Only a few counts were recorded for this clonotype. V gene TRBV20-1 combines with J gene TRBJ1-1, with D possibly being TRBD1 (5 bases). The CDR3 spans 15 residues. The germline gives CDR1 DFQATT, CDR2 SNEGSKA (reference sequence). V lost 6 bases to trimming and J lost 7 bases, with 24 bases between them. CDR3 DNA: TGCAGTGCCCCGGAAAGGAGCCAGGGTTCGGGTGAAGCTTTCTTT. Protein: CSAPERSQGSGEAFF.

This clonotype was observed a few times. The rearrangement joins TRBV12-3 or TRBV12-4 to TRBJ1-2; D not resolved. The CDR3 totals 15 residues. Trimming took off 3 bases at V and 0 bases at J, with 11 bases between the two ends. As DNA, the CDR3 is TGTGCCAGCAGTTTGGCCGGCTCAGCTAACTATGGCTACACCTTC. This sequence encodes CASSLAGSANYGYTF.

CDR3 bases: TGCGCCAGCAGACATCTTCTAGCGGGAGGGCACAATGAGCAGTTCTTC. Its translation is CASRHLLAGGHNEQFF. The V call is TRBV4-1, the J call TRBJ2-1, with TRBD2 matching 12 bases. In germline, CDR1 is MGHRA, CDR2 YSYEKL. J gave up 5 bases and V 6 bases, and 8 bases lay outside the gene matches. The CDR3 runs to 16 residues.

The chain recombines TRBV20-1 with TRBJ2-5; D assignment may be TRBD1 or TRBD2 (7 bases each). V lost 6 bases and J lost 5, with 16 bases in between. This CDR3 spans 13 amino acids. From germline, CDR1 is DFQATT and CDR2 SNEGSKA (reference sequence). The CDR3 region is CSALQGRGETQYF. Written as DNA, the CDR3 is TGCAGTGCCCTACAGGGGCGGGGGGAGACCCAGTACTTC.

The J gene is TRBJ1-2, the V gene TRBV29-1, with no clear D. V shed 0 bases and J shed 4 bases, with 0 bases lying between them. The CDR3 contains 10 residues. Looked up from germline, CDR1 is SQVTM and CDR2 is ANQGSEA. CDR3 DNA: TGCAGCGTTGAAGACTATGGCTACACCTTC. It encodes CSVEDYGYTF.

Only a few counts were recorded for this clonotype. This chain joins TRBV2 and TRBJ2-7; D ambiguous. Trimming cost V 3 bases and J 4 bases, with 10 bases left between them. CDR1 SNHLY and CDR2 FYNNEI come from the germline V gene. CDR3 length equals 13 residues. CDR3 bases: TGTGCCAGCAGTGAGTCCGTGGCGTACGAGCAGTACTTC. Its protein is CASSESVAYEQYF.

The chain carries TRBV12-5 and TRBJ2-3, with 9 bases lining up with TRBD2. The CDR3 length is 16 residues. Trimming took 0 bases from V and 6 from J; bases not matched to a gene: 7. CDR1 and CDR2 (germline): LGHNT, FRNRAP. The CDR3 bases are TGTGCTAGTGGTTTGGTGGCGGGAGGGTCCGTGGATACGCAGTATTTT. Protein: CASGLVAGGSVDTQYF. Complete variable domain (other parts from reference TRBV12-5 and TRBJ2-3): DARVTQTPRHKVTEMGQEVTMRCQPILGHNTVFWYRQTMMQGLELLAYFRNRAPLDDSGMPKDRFSAEMPDATLATLKIQPSEPRDSAVYFCASGLVAGGSVDTQYFGPGTRLTVL.

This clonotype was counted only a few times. CDR3 sequence (DNA): TGTGCCAGCAGTGAAATGGAAGCTTTCTTT. Protein product: CASSEMEAFF. This chain uses TRBV2 with TRBJ1-1; unclear D gene. Trimming took off 2 bases at V and 8 bases at J, with 3 bases between the two ends. Germline lookup yields CDR1 SNHLY and CDR2 FYNNEI. The CDR3 sequence is 10 residues long.

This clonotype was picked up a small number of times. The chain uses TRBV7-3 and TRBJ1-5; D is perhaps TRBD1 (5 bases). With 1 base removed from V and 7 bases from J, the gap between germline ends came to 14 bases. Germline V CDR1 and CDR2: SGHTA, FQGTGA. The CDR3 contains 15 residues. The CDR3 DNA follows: TGTGCCAGCAGCTTAATGCCAGGGCGGGAACAGCCCCAGCATTTT. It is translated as CASSLMPGREQPQHF.

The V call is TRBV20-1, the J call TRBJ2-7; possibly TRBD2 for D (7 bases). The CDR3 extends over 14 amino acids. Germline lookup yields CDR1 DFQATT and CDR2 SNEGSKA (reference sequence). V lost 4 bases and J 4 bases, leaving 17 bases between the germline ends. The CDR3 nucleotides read TGCAGTGCTACAGAGGGGGGGAGAGGATACGAGCAGTACTTC. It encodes CSATEGGRGYEQYF.

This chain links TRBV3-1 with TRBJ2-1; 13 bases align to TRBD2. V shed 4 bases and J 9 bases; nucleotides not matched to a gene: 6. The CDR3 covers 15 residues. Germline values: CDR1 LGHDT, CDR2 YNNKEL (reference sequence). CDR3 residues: CASSPWTSGSGEQFF. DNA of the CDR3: TGTGCCAGCAGCCCCTGGACTAGCGGGAGCGGTGAGCAGTTCTTC.

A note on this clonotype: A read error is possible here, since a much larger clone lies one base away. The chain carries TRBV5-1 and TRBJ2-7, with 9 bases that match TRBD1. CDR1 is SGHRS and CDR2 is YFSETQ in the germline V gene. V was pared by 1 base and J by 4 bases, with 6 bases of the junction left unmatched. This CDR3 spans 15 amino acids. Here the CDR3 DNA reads TGCGCCAGCAGCTTGTCGGGACAGGGCTCGTACGAGCAGTACTTC. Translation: CASSLSGQGSYEQYF.

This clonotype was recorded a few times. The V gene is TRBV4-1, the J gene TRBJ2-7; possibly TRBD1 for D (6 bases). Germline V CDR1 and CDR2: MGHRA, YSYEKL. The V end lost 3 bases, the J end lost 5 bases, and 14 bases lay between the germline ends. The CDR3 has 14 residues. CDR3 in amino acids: CASSHRDNLHEQYF. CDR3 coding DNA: TGCGCCAGCAGCCACCGGGACAATTTACACGAGCAGTACTTC.

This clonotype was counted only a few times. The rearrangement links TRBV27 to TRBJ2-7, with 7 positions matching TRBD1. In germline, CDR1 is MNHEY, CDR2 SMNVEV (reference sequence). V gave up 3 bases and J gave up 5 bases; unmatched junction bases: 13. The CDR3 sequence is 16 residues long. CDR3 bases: TGTGCCAGCAGTTTTTACTACACAGGGGTGGATCACGAGCAGTACTTC. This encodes CASSFYYTGVDHEQYF.